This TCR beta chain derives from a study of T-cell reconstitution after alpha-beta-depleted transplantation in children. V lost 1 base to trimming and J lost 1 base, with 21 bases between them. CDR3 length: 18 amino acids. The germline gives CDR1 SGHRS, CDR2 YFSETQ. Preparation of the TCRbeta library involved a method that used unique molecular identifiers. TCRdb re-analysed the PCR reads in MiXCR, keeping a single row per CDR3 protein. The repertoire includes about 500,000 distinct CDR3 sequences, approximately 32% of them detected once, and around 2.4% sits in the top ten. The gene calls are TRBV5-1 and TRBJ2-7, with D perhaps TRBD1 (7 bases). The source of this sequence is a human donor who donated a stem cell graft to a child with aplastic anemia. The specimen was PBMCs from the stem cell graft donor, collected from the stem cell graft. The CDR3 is CASSLLSGVRQGSYEQYF. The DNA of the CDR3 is TGCGCCAGCAGCTTGTTGTCGGGGGTTAGACAGGGATCCTACGAGCAGTACTTC.